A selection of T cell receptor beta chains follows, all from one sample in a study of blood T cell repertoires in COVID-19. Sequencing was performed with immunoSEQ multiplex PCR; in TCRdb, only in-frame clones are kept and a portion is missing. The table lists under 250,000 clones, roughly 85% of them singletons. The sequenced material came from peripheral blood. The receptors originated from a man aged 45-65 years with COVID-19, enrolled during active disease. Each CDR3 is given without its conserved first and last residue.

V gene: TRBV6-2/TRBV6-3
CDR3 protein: ASSWTRGALPYEQY

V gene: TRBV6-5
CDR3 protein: ASRGQTYSNQPQH

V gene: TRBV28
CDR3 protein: ASSPGGLTGNTIY

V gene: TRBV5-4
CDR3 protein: ASSLRVGNDYEQY

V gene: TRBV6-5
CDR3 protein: ASSKPGQVGYT

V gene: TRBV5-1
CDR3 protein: ASSLTGNGYT

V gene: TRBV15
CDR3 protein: ATSRRPGQGAREQY

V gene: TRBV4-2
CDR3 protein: ASSQDPGRLDQPQH

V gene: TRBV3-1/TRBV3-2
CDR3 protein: ASSQDTSPMYEQY

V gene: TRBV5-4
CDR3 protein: ASSLTGAGNNEQF

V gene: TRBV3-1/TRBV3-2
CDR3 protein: ASSQAGLAGETGELF

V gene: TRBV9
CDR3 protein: ASSVGGQGAGYT

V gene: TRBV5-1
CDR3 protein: ASRLSVNTEAF

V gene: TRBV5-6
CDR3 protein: ASSLDMRANYGYT